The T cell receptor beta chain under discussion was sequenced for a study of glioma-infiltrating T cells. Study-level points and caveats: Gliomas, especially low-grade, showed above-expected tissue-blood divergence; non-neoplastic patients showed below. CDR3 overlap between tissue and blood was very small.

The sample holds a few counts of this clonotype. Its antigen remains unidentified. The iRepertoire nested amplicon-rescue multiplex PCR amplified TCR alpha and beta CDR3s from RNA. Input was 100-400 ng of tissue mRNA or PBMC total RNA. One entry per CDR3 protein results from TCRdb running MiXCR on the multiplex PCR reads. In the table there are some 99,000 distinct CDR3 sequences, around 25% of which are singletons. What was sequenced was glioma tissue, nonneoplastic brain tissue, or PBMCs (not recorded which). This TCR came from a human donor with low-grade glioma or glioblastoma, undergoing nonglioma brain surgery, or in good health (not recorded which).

The CDR3 DNA reads as TGTGCCTGGGGGACAGGGACCTCTGGAAACACCATATATTTT. It codes for CAWGTGTSGNTIYF. The J gene is TRBJ1-3, the V gene TRBV14, with 9 bases lining up with TRBD1. Germline V gene lookup returns CDR1 SGHDN and CDR2 FVKESK. CDR3 length: 14 residues. Germline trimming cut 11 bases from V and 0 bases from J; bases unmatched to any gene: 5.